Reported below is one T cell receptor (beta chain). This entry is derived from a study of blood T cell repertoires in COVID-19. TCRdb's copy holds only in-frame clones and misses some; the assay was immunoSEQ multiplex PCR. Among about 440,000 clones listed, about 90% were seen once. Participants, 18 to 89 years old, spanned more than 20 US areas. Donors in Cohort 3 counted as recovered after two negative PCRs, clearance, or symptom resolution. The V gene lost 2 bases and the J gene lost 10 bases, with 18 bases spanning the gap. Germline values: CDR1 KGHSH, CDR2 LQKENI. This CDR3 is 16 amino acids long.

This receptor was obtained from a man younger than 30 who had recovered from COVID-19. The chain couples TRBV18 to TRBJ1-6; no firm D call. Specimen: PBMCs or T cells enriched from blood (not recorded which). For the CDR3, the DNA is TGTGCCAGCTCACCAAAAGAGGCAGCGGCTCGATCACCCCTCCACTTT. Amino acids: CASSPKEAAARSPLHF.